Listed here are 24 T cell receptor beta chains from one sample, sequenced in a study of T cell changes during pregnancy in multiple sclerosis (dated by TCRdb to the late 2010s). The method behind the library was the immunoSEQ multiplex PCR assay. This immuneACCESS table, as held by TCRdb, lists in-frame sequences with V and J called but not all clones. Of the missing ones, under half trace to an unresolved V gene in checked studies; the others have no known cause. The sample yields over 80,000 clones; 90% were counted once. The ten largest clones take up under 0.85% of the sample. This specimen consisted of peripheral blood, obtained in the second trimester of pregnancy. The receptors were gathered from a female donor in good health, enrolled as a control in a pregnancy study.

The chain couples TRBV25-1 to TRBJ2-5; a weak D match, TRBD2 (7 bases). The V end was cut by 3 bases, the J end by 2 bases, with 13 bases between. Germline lookup yields CDR1 MGHDK and CDR2 SYGVNS. The CDR3 totals 15 residues. The chain's CDR3 is CASSDLAGAQETQYF. The CDR3, as DNA: TGTGCCAGCAGTGACCTTGCGGGGGCTCAAGAGACCCAGTACTTC.

The gene calls are TRBV6-6 and TRBJ2-7; 10 nucleotides agree with TRBD1. V trimming: 7 bases; J trimming: 2 bases; junction bases outside the gene matches: 5. The length of the CDR3 is 14 residues. Germline V gene data show CDR1 as MNHNY and CDR2 as SVGAGI (reference sequence). The CDR3 nucleotides read TGTGCCAGCATCCGAGACAGGGGGCCCTACGAGCAGTACTTC. Translating gives CASIRDRGPYEQYF.

The chain links TRBV5-8 to TRBJ1-3, with TRBD1 matching over 9 bases. This CDR3 is 15 amino acids long. CDR1 and CDR2 from the germline V gene are SGHTS and YDEGEE. V dropped 4 bases and J dropped 7; count of bases not matched to a gene: 9. This CDR3 reads CASSLGQGIPNTIYF. In nucleotides, the CDR3 is TGTGCCAGCAGCCTGGGACAGGGAATTCCCAACACCATATATTTT.

This chain links TRBV7-2 with TRBJ2-4, with D maybe TRBD1 (5 bases). Germline assignment: CDR1 SGHTA and CDR2 FQGNSA. This CDR3 contains 13 residues. Trimming left V 2 bases short and J 6 bases short, with 8 bases between. The CDR3 region is CASSLYQGNIQYF. The DNA for the CDR3 is TGTGCCAGCAGCTTATATCAGGGAAACATTCAGTACTTC.

The CDR3 nucleotides are TGCGCCAGCAGTGAGAATCGGGAGTATGGTGAGCAGTTCTTC. Its protein product is CASSENREYGEQFF. The rearrangement joins TRBV10-1 to TRBJ2-1; maybe TRBD2 (6 bases). The CDR3 sequence is 14 residues long. Between the trimmed V and J ends, which lost 2 bases and 9 bases, there was a span of 14 bases. Germline CDR1 and CDR2: WNHNN and SYGVQD (reference sequence).

The V call is TRBV6-1, the J call TRBJ1-1; 8 positions agree with TRBD1. The CDR3 length is 14 residues. V gave up 5 bases and J gave up 7 bases; unmatched junction bases: 9. From germline, CDR1 is MNHNS and CDR2 SASEGT. CDR3 coding DNA: TGTGCCAGCAGTTTCGGACAGGGCGCTCGTGAAGCTTTCTTT. Its translation is CASSFGQGAREAFF.

The chain combines TRBV6-5 with TRBJ2-7, with 9 bases identical to TRBD1. Germline V gene data show CDR1 as MNHEY and CDR2 as SVGAGI. The CDR3 covers 14 residues. After removal of 0 bases from V and 3 bases from J, the junction contained 0 bases not matched to a gene. CDR3 protein: CASSYSDRGYEQYF. The CDR3 coding sequence is TGTGCCAGCAGTTACTCGGACAGGGGCTACGAGCAGTACTTC.

The J gene is TRBJ1-2, the V gene TRBV5-4; a possible D gene is TRBD1 (6 bases). The CDR3 runs 14 residues. With 0 bases removed from V and 6 bases from J, the gap between germline ends came to 12 bases. CDR1 and CDR2 (germline): SGHNT, YYREEE (reference sequence). The CDR3 DNA sequence: TGTGCCAGCAGCTTGGTACGCCCAGGGGATGGCTACACCTTC. This encodes CASSLVRPGDGYTF. The entire variable domain, with the rest obtained from reference TRBV5-4 and TRBJ1-2, is as follows: ETGVTQSPTHLIKTRGQQVTLRCSSQSGHNTVSWYQQALGQGPQFIFQYYREEENGRGNFPPRFSGLQFPNYSSELNVNALELDDSALYLCASSLVRPGDGYTFGSGTRLTVV.

This clone was seen a single time. V is TRBV6-5 and J is TRBJ1-2, with 7 bases fitting TRBD1. Germline CDR1 is MNHEY and CDR2 is SVGAGI. The CDR3 runs to 14 residues. Germline trimming cut 4 bases from V and 6 bases from J; bases unmatched to any gene: 8. The CDR3 DNA follows: TGTGCCAGCAGTTCCCGACAGGGAGCGAATGGCTACACCTTC. Its protein is CASSSRQGANGYTF.

This clone appeared once. The chain uses TRBV28 and TRBJ2-7; TRBD2 aligns across 8 bases. Germline CDR1 reads MDHEN; CDR2 reads SYDVKM. This CDR3 is 15 amino acids long. After removal of 4 bases from V and 7 bases from J, the junction contained 12 bases not matched to a gene. CDR3 nucleotide sequence: TGTGCCAGCAGTTCGAGACGGCGGGAGGTACGGGAGCAGTACTTC. It yields the protein CASSSRRREVREQYF.

The rearrangement uses TRBV11-3 and TRBJ2-1; maybe TRBD2 (6 bases). CDR1 is SGHNT and CDR2 is YENEEA in the germline V gene. The length of the CDR3 is 14 residues. The germline V and J ends were trimmed by 1 base and 7 bases, with 11 bases remaining between them. CDR3 in amino acids: CASSLAAGRNEQFF. The CDR3 DNA reads TGTGCCAGCAGCTTAGCGGCAGGGAGGAATGAGCAGTTCTTC.

This clone is a singleton in its sample. The chain carries TRBV7-8 and TRBJ1-3, with TRBD1 matching 7 bases. The CDR3 has 14 amino acids. After removal of 5 bases from V and 4 bases from J, the junction contained 5 bases not matched to a gene. CDR1 and CDR2 (germline): SGHVS, FQNEAQ. The chain's CDR3 is CASSVQGSGNTIYF. The CDR3 region has the DNA TGTGCCAGCAGCGTACAGGGGTCAGGAAACACCATATATTTT.

The V and J genes are TRBV18 and TRBJ2-3; TRBD2 matches 7 bases. This CDR3 contains 16 residues. CDR1 is KGHSH and CDR2 is LQKENI in the germline V gene. V gave up 3 bases and J gave up 2 bases; unmatched junction bases: 8. The CDR3 sequence: CASSPYGLADTDTQYF. DNA of the CDR3: TGTGCCAGCTCACCGTACGGCCTAGCGGACACAGATACGCAGTATTTT.

The chain links TRBV5-5 to TRBJ2-7; TRBD1 aligns across 7 bases. CDR3 length: 15 amino acids. Germline lookup yields CDR1 SGHKS and CDR2 YYEKEE (reference sequence). V shed 4 bases, J shed 2 bases, and the junction held 9 bases outside the gene matches. The CDR3 reads CASSPDLDRTYEQYF. CDR3 in DNA: TGTGCCAGCAGCCCAGACCTGGACAGGACCTACGAGCAGTACTTC.

V gene TRBV9 combines with J gene TRBJ2-7; D might be TRBD2 (5 bases). The germline CDR1 and CDR2 sequences are SGDLS and YYNGEE. The V gene lost 0 bases and the J gene lost 4 bases, with 8 bases spanning the gap. This CDR3 has 13 amino acids. As DNA, the CDR3 is TGTGCCAGCAGCGTAGATGAGGGATACGAGCAGTACTTC. Its translation: CASSVDEGYEQYF.

The genes are TRBV27 and TRBJ2-3, with 8 bases lining up with TRBD1. The CDR3 is 15 amino acids. V shed 4 bases, J shed 4 bases, and the junction held 7 bases outside the gene matches. In germline, CDR1 is MNHEY, CDR2 SMNVEV (reference sequence). CDR3 DNA sequence: TGTGCCAGCAGTTCGACCCCGGGACAGGCAGATACGCAGTATTTT. This gives the protein CASSSTPGQADTQYF.

In its sample, this clone was seen once. The chain combines TRBV7-9 with TRBJ1-1; 7 bases agree with TRBD1. Germline CDR1 SEHNR, CDR2 FQNEAQ (reference sequence). V was clipped by 2 bases and J by 1 base; unmatched bases: 4. There are 15 residues in the CDR3. Here the CDR3 reads CASSLQTGPNTEAFF. The CDR3, as DNA: TGTGCCAGCAGCTTACAGACAGGGCCGAACACTGAAGCTTTCTTT.

V is TRBV7-9 and J is TRBJ1-4; D is undetermined. The CDR3 spans 14 residues. The germline V gene has CDR1 SEHNR and CDR2 FQNEAQ (reference sequence). Trimming shortened V by 5 bases and J by 5 bases, and 12 bases separated the two germline ends. CDR3 sequence reads: CASSTGTDNEKLFF. The CDR3 DNA reads TGTGCCAGCAGCACGGGAACAGACAATGAAAAACTGTTTTTT.

The DNA of the CDR3 is TGTGCCAGCAGCCACCAATCGACAGGGTTTCAATCACCCCTCCACTTT. Encoded protein: CASSHQSTGFQSPLHF. The V gene is TRBV28, the J gene TRBJ1-6; TRBD1 aligns across 7 bases. CDR3 length: 16 amino acids. V gave up 6 bases and J gave up 10 bases; unmatched junction bases: 15. Per germline, CDR1 MDHEN and CDR2 SYDVKM.

The CDR3 region has the DNA TGTGCCAGCAGCTACCCGGACGGGGCTAACTATGGCTACACCTTC. It translates to CASSYPDGANYGYTF. The chain combines TRBV7-8 with TRBJ1-2, with D unresolved. V was pared by 4 bases and J by 0 bases, with 12 bases between. This CDR3 contains 15 residues. The germline V gene has CDR1 SGHVS and CDR2 FQNEAQ.

This rearrangement joins TRBV7-2 to TRBJ1-2; a weak D match, TRBD1 (5 bases). The germline gives CDR1 SGHTA, CDR2 FQGNSA. V lost 1 base and J lost 7, with 10 bases in between. This CDR3 contains 13 residues. The CDR3 DNA follows: TGTGCCAGCAGCTTAGAGGGGAGGGTTGGCTACACCTTC. It is translated as CASSLEGRVGYTF.

This clone appeared a few times. The rearrangement joins TRBV6-5 to TRBJ2-5, with 9 bases fitting TRBD2. The CDR3 has 16 residues. Germline trimming cut 2 bases from V and 5 bases from J; bases unmatched to any gene: 9. CDR1 is MNHEY and CDR2 is SVGAGI in the germline V gene. CDR3 DNA: TGTGCCAGCAGTTACCAGGCGGGAGGGCCGAGGGAGACCCAGTACTTC. Translation: CASSYQAGGPRETQYF.

This chain connects TRBV27 to TRBJ2-7, with TRBD2 matching 10 bases. J was trimmed by 3 bases and V by 5 bases; bases with no gene match: 13. Per the germline V gene, CDR1 is MNHEY and CDR2 is SMNVEV (reference sequence). The CDR3 contains 17 residues. CDR3 in amino acids: CASSPLPQREGRYEQYF. The CDR3 nucleotides are TGTGCCAGCAGTCCGCTCCCCCAGCGGGAGGGCCGCTACGAGCAGTACTTC.

This clone was seen just once. The chain links TRBV19 to TRBJ2-1, with 7 bases identical to TRBD2. Germline V gene sequence: CDR1 LNHDA, CDR2 SQIVND (reference sequence). This CDR3 has 15 amino acids. The V and J ends lost 1 base and 2 bases, in that order; junction bases with no gene match: 2. Here the CDR3 reads CASSIAGGTYNEQFF. DNA of the CDR3: TGTGCCAGTAGTATAGCGGGAGGAACCTACAATGAGCAGTTCTTC.